This T cell receptor (beta chain) was sequenced for a study of CXCR3-negative and CXCR3-positive naive CD8 T cells. TRB cDNA was prepared as libraries by UMI-labeled 5' RACE. TCRdb re-called the 5' RACE reads and catalogs CDR3 proteins one per entry, DNA excluded. Seen in this sample are thousands of distinct CDR3 sequences; the ten most common clones hold 2% to 3%. This CDR3 is 13 amino acids long. Germline-derived CDR1 and CDR2 are SGHRS and YFSETQ. Among CD8+ T cells, naive ones were CD45RO-CCR7+CD27+CD95-. Sequencing was performed on naive CXCR3- CD8+ T cells from blood. Subset of the sample: CD45RO-CCR7+CD27+CD95- naive CD8+ T cells lacking CXCR3 (TNR3-). V gene TRBV5-1 combines with J gene TRBJ1-1; TCRdb designates TRBD1, a call that cannot be tested without DNA. The receptor's source is a human donor in good health. Some clones in this sample may be carry-over from other donors' samples. The CDR3 loop reads CASSPDRGAEAFF. Using reference TRBV5-1 and TRBJ1-1 for the parts outside the CDR3, the full variable domain is KAGVTQTPRYLIKTRGQQVTLSCSPISGHRSVSWYQQTPGQGLQFLFEYFSETQRNKGNFPGRFSGRQFSNSRSEMNVSTLELGDSALYLCASSPDRGAEAFFGQGTRLTVV.